The rows below give T cell receptor beta chains drawn from one sample of a study of blood T cell repertoires in COVID-19. Here immunoSEQ multiplex PCR was the method, and the copy in TCRdb shows in-frame clones only, minus some. This table has hundreds of thousands of clones, 70% to 90% appearing once. The specimen was peripheral blood. These receptors were collected from a woman in her twenties or thirties with COVID-19, enrolled during active disease. The CDR3 runs from the conserved cysteine through the conserved F or W. D genes are given only for firm matches. The size of a clone is reported for some rows only, either as once, few or many, or as a class for expanded clones.

TRBD2	-	TRBJ2-1	TRBV10-3	CASSQEAGGLNEQFF	TGTGCCAGCTCTCAGGAAGCGGGAGGGCTCAATGAGCAGTTCTTC
-	-	TRBJ2-1	TRBV27	CATGVPSYNEQFF	TGTGCCACCGGGGTCCCCTCCTACAATGAGCAGTTCTTC
TRBD2	-	TRBJ2-2	TRBV11-3	CASSLLPLAGGNTGELFF	TGTGCCAGCAGCTTATTACCCCTAGCGGGAGGGAACACCGGGGAGCTGTTTTTT
TRBD2	once	TRBJ2-1	TRBV9	CASSPRGRAKLAGVKQFF	TGTGCCAGCAGCCCGAGGGGCAGGGCTAAACTAGCGGGGGTGAAGCAGTTCTTC
-	once	TRBJ2-5	TRBV27	CASSLLGSQETQYF	TGTGCCAGCAGTTTACTGGGCAGCCAAGAGACCCAGTACTTC
TRBD2	-	TRBJ2-3	TRBV15	CATSRGGTSGRADTQYF	TGTGCCACCAGCAGAGGAGGGACTAGCGGGAGAGCAGATACGCAGTATTTT
-	once	TRBJ2-3	TRBV19	CASSKTLPGDASTDTQYF	TGTGCCAGTAGTAAAACTCTCCCGGGGGACGCTAGCACAGATACGCAGTATTTT
-	-	TRBJ1-1	TRBV7-2	CASSLGARGNTEAFF	TGTGCCAGCAGCTTAGGCGCCAGGGGCAACACTGAAGCTTTCTTT
TRBD2	-	TRBJ2-5	TRBV7-9	CASSPRTSGRQETQYF	TGTGCCAGCAGCCCCAGGACTAGCGGGAGACAAGAGACCCAGTACTTC
TRBD1	-	TRBJ1-4	TRBV6-5	CASSSVFTGEGEKLFF	TGTGCCAGCAGTTCTGTCTTTACAGGGGAAGGCGAAAAACTGTTTTTT
TRBD2	-	TRBJ2-3	TRBV10-3	CAISGGGTSTDTQYF	TGTGCCATCAGTGGGGGGGGGACTAGCACAGATACGCAGTATTTT
TRBD1	-	TRBJ2-7	TRBV5-1	CASSPRTGVPYEQYF	TGCGCCAGCAGCCCTAGGACAGGGGTCCCCTACGAGCAGTACTTC
-	-	TRBJ2-2	TRBV5-6	CASSLPGNTGELFF	TGTGCCAGCAGCTTACCCGGGAACACCGGGGAGCTGTTTTTT